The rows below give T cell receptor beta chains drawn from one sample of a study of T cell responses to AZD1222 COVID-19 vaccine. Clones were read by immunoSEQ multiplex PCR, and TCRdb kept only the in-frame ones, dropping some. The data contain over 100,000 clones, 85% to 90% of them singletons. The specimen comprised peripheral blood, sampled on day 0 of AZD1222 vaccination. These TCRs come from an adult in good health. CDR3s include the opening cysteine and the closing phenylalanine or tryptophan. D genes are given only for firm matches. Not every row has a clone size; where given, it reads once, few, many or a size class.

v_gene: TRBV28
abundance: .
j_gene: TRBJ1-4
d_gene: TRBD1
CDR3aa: CASSPTGRSEKLFF
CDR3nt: TGTGCCAGCAGTCCGACAGGGCGCAGCGAAAAACTGTTTTTT

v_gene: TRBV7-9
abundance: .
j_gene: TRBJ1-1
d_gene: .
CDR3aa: CASSTINTEAFF
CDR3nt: TGTGCCAGCAGCACTATTAACACTGAAGCTTTCTTT

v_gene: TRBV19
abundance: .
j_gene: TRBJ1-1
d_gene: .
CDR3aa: CASSPRVLLTEAFF
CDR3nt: TGTGCCAGTAGTCCCCGGGTTTTGTTGACTGAAGCTTTCTTT

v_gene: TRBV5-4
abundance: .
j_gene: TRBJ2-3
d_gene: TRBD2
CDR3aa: CASSSSGGAADTQYF
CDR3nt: TGTGCCAGCAGCTCTAGCGGGGGGGCCGCAGATACGCAGTATTTT

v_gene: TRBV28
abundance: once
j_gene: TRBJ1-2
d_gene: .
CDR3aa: CASNGENYGYTF
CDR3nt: TGTGCCAGCAACGGAGAGAACTATGGCTACACCTTC

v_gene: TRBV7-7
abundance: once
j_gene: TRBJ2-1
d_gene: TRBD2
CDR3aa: CASSFQRGNEQFF
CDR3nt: TGTGCTAGCAGCTTCCAGCGGGGCAATGAGCAGTTCTTC

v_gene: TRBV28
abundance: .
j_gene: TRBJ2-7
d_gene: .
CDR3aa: CASSPGSPGYEQYF
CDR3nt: TGTGCCAGCAGTCCTGGCTCCCCGGGCTACGAGCAGTACTTC

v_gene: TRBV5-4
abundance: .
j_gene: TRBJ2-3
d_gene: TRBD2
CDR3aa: CASSFNTGGMDTQYF
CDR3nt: TGTGCCAGCAGCTTTAATACGGGGGGGATGGATACGCAGTATTTT

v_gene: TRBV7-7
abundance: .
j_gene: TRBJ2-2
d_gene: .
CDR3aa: CASSLSNTGELFF
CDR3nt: TGTGCTAGCAGCTTGTCCAACACCGGGGAGCTGTTTTTT

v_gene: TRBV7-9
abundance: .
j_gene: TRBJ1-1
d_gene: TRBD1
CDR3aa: CASSLAQGGGGEAFF
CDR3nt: TGTGCCAGCAGCTTAGCCCAGGGGGGTGGTGGTGAAGCTTTCTTT

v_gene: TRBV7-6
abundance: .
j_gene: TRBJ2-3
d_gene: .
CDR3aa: CASSLEGGLTDTQYF
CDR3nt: TGTGCCAGCAGCTTAGAGGGGGGGCTGACAGATACGCAGTATTTT

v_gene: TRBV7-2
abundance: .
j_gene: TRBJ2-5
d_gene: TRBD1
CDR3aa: CASSLNRGAETQYF
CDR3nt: TGTGCCAGCAGCTTAAACAGGGGGGCAGAGACCCAGTACTTC

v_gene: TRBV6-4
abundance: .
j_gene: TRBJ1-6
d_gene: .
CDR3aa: CASRAGSSYNSPLHF
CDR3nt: TGTGCCAGCAGGGCGGGGTCATCCTATAATTCACCCCTCCACTTT

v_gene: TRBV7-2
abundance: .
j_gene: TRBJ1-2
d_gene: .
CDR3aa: CASSLGGYGYTF
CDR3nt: TGTGCCAGCAGCTTAGGAGGGTATGGCTACACCTTC

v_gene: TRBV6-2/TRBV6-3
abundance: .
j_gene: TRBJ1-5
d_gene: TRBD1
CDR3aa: CASSSRDRLIYSNQPQHF
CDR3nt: TGTGCCAGCAGTTCCCGGGACAGGTTAATTTATAGCAATCAGCCCCAGCATTTT

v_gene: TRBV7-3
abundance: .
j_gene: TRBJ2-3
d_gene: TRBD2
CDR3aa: CASKRTSGTDTQYF
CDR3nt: TGTGCCAGCAAGCGGACTAGCGGCACAGATACGCAGTATTTT

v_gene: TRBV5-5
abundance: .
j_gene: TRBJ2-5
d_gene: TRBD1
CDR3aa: CASSNTGGGETQYF
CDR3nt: TGTGCCAGCAGCAACACAGGGGGCGGAGAGACCCAGTACTTC